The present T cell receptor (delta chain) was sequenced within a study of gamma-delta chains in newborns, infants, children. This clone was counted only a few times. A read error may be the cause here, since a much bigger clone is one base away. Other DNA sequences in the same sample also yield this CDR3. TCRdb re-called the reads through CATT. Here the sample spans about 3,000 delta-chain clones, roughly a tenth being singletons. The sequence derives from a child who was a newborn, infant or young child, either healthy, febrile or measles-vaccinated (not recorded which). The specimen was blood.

CDR3: CACDPTGGRSWDTRQMFF. The CDR3 DNA sequence: TGTGCCTGTGATCCAACTGGGGGCCGCTCCTGGGACACCCGACAGATGTTTTTC. This chain connects TRDV2 to TRDJ3; 8 nucleotides match TRDD3. Unmatched junction bases numbered 7, after V lost 4 bases and J lost 0 bases. This CDR3 contains 18 residues. In germline, CDR1 is GEAIGNYY, CDR2 EKD.